This TCR beta chain was sequenced for a study of blood T cell repertoires in COVID-19. As for the study in general: Whether acute or convalescent, the COVID-19 samples came from the United States, Italy and Spain. Sample material is recorded as cDNA or gDNA derived from T cells, B-cell-depleted T cells, or PBMCs.

Original analysis: Scientists estimated how many nucleated cells there were by amplifying reference gene primers. The protocol was immunoSEQ multiplex PCR, while the TCRdb copy is restricted to in-frame clones and leaves out a portion. That table is the source of V, J and clone size, and D and trimming were worked out from the DNA. The data show approximately 97,000 clones, roughly 85% seen once. The CDR3 loop spans 15 amino acids. Germline V gives CDR1 LNHDA, CDR2 SQIVND (reference sequence). V was pared by 5 bases and J by 1 base, with 14 bases between. The sample consisted of peripheral blood. The sequence came from a man aged 80 or over with acute or convalescent COVID-19. The V and J genes are TRBV19 and TRBJ1-1; TRBD1 might be the D (6 bases). The CDR3 protein is CASSQTGSRNTEAFF. CDR3 DNA sequence: TGTGCCAGTAGTCAGACAGGATCGAGGAACACTGAAGCTTTCTTT.